The rows below give T cell receptor beta chains drawn from one sample of a study of CD8+ T cells in alopecia areata. Clones were read by immunoSEQ multiplex PCR, and TCRdb kept only the in-frame ones, dropping some. Of 250,000 to 350,000 clones listed, 60% were seen once; the top ten hold 0.8% to 1%. This specimen consisted of CD4+ T cells sorted from blood, obtained at week 52, from a patient treated with tofacitinib. The source is a human donor with alopecia areata. The CDR3 runs from the conserved cysteine through the conserved F or W. D genes are given only for firm matches. Clone size is stated in some rows and not others, as once, few, many or a class when expanded.

v_call	clone_size	j_call	d_call	cdr3_aa	cdr3_nt
TRBV30	few	TRBJ2-5	-	CAWTSGRHMVETQYF	TGTGCCTGGACGAGTGGGCGGCACATGGTAGAGACCCAGTACTTC
TRBV9	-	TRBJ1-1	-	CASSPRGQMNTEAFF	TGTGCCAGCAGCCCCCGGGGCCAAATGAACACTGAAGCTTTCTTT
TRBV4-1	-	TRBJ1-1	-	CASSQARTDTNTEAFF	TGCGCCAGCAGCCAAGCCCGGACAGACACGAACACTGAAGCTTTCTTT
TRBV30	few	TRBJ2-5	TRBD2	CAWSRATAGETQYF	TGTGCCTGGAGTAGGGCGACAGCGGGGGAGACCCAGTACTTC
TRBV10-2	-	TRBJ2-1	-	CASSSYIEQFF	TGCGCCAGCAGTTCATACATTGAGCAGTTCTTC
TRBV2	-	TRBJ1-5	-	CASSEYFEPQHF	TGTGCCAGCAGTGAATATTTCGAGCCCCAGCATTTT
TRBV27	-	TRBJ2-7	-	CASSLLGRNYEQYF	TGTGCCAGCAGTTTACTGGGCCGGAACTACGAGCAGTACTTC
TRBV30	-	TRBJ1-5	TRBD1	CAWRGTDQPQHF	TGTGCCTGGAGGGGGACAGATCAGCCCCAGCATTTT
TRBV7-2	-	TRBJ2-1	TRBD2	CASSLAPGGNEQFF	TGTGCCAGCAGCTTAGCCCCGGGAGGCAATGAGCAGTTCTTC
TRBV15	-	TRBJ1-2	-	CATSRDKVGGGYTF	TGTGCCACCAGCAGAGATAAAGTCGGCGGAGGCTACACCTTC
TRBV6-5	few	TRBJ2-1	-	CASSYTGKGEQFF	TGTGCCAGCAGCTACACAGGGAAGGGAGAGCAGTTCTTC
TRBV7-9	few	TRBJ2-5	-	CASSLRGGTQYF	TGTGCCAGCAGCTTGCGGGGTGGGACCCAGTACTTC
TRBV28	-	TRBJ1-2	-	CASRTSRGSPNYGYTF	TGTGCCAGCAGGACCTCCCGTGGCAGCCCTAACTATGGCTACACCTTC
TRBV28	few	TRBJ1-5	TRBD1	CASWTGGFQPQHF	TGTGCCAGCTGGACAGGGGGTTTCCAGCCCCAGCATTTT
TRBV2	few	TRBJ2-3	-	CASSDRDTQYF	TGTGCCAGCAGTGATAGGGATACGCAGTATTTT